The rows below give T cell receptor beta chains drawn from one sample of a study of T cell responses to AZD1222 COVID-19 vaccine. Assay: immunoSEQ multiplex PCR; the TCRdb copy retains only in-frame clones and omits some. Of 90,000 to 150,000 clones in the sample, 87% were seen once. The input for sequencing was peripheral blood, taken 28 days after the second AZD1222 dose. These receptors originate from an adult who received the AZD1222 COVID-19 vaccine. Each CDR3 is given with its conserved first and last residue. The D gene is left open where the match is weak. Expanded clones are given a class, and other clones once, few, many or no size at all.

TRBV29-1	.	.	TRBJ1-5	TGCAGCGCGACACTAGGGGGGGGCAGCCAGCCCCAGCATTTT	CSATLGGGSQPQHF
TRBV7-9	.	TRBD1	TRBJ1-2	TGTGCCAGCAGCTGGACCGGGACAGGTTCCGGCTACACCTTC	CASSWTGTGSGYTF
TRBV19	.	.	TRBJ1-6	TGTGCCAGTAGTATAGGACAGCCGGCCGCGCTCCACTTT	CASSIGQPAALHF
TRBV7-9	.	TRBD1	TRBJ2-1	TGTGCCAGCAGCCCCGACAGGGCCACCTACAATGAGCAGTTCTTC	CASSPDRATYNEQFF
TRBV11-1	.	.	TRBJ2-2	TGTGCCAGCAGCCCGGCTGCGTTCACCGGGGAGCTGTTTTTT	CASSPAAFTGELFF
TRBV10-3	once	TRBD1	TRBJ1-5	TGTGCCATCAGTGATTATGGACAGGAACAGCCCCAGCATTTT	CAISDYGQEQPQHF
TRBV5-1	.	.	TRBJ2-1	TGCGCCAGCAGCTTGGCTGCCAGCTCCTACAATGAGCAGTTCTTC	CASSLAASSYNEQFF
TRBV19	.	.	TRBJ1-2	TGTGCCAGTACCGTCCTCCGCCGGGACTTCAGCTATGGCTACACCTTC	CASTVLRRDFSYGYTF
TRBV3-1/TRBV3-2	.	TRBD2	TRBJ2-3	TGTGCCAGCAGCCCGTTTAGCGGGGGCACAGATACGCAGTATTTT	CASSPFSGGTDTQYF
TRBV18	few	.	TRBJ1-3	TGTGCCAGCTCACCAGCCGGGTTTGGCGGAAACACCATATATTTT	CASSPAGFGGNTIYF
TRBV10-3	.	.	TRBJ1-5	TGTGCCATCAGTGAGTCCGGGGGAGCGGATCAGCCCCAGCATTTT	CAISESGGADQPQHF
TRBV5-1	.	.	TRBJ2-7	TGCGCCAGCAGCTTGTGGCCAGGGTCCTACGAGCAGTACTTC	CASSLWPGSYEQYF
TRBV29-1	.	.	TRBJ1-1	TGCAGCGTTGAAGACAGTGCCACTGAAGCTTTCTTT	CSVEDSATEAFF
TRBV5-8	.	.	TRBJ2-3	TGTGCCAGCAGATCCGGGACAAGCGGCGGTTTGGCTACAGATACGCAGTATTTT	CASRSGTSGGLATDTQYF
TRBV10-3	.	TRBD1	TRBJ2-3	TGTGCCATCAGTGAGGGAGTAGTGGGACAGGGTGTCACAAATACGCAGTATTTT	CAISEGVVGQGVTNTQYF
TRBV19	.	.	TRBJ1-1	TGTGCCAGTAGTCACAAACCTGGACAGAGATCCACTGAAGCTTTCTTT	CASSHKPGQRSTEAFF
TRBV28	.	TRBD1	TRBJ1-3	TGTGCCACCGGGACAGGGTCGCCAAACACCATATATTTT	CATGTGSPNTIYF
TRBV28	.	TRBD1	TRBJ1-1	TGTGCCAGCAGCCCGGGGACAGGGGGAGAAGCTTTCTTT	CASSPGTGGEAFF
TRBV18	.	.	TRBJ1-5	TGTGCCAGCTCACCCCAGGTAGCGCGGGATCAGCCCCAGCATTTT	CASSPQVARDQPQHF
TRBV4-3	.	.	TRBJ1-5	TGCGCCAGCAGCCAAGATCTTGGACGGCACAATCAGCCCCAGCATTTT	CASSQDLGRHNQPQHF
TRBV6-1	.	TRBD1	TRBJ2-1	TGTGCCAGCAGTGGACAGGGAAGGGACAATGAGCAGTTCTTC	CASSGQGRDNEQFF
TRBV5-1	.	.	TRBJ1-1	TGCGCCAGCAGCTTGGGATGGGGGGATGAAGCTTTCTTT	CASSLGWGDEAFF